This T cell receptor beta chain was identified during a study of cytomegalovirus exposure and HLA in healthy donors. The repertoire was sequenced with immunoSEQ multiplex PCR; TCRdb's copy has only in-frame clones and lacks some. The sample yields about 270,000 clones, approximately 86% seen once. Per the germline V gene, CDR1 is MNHEY and CDR2 is SMNVEV (reference sequence). The CDR3 contains 14 residues. With 6 bases clipped from V and 5 bases from J, the junction kept 7 bases outside the gene matches. The genes are TRBV27 and TRBJ2-7; 10 nucleotides align to TRBD2. This TCR was sampled from a woman younger than 30 in good health and CMV-seronegative. Material for sequencing was PBMCs. CDR3: CASRLSGRRNEQYF. The CDR3 DNA follows: TGTGCCAGCAGACTTAGCGGGAGGAGAAACGAGCAGTACTTC.